This TCR beta chain was documented in a study of early T cells in non-severe SARS-CoV-2 infection. In the study overall: RNA in bulk from unsorted whole blood was sequenced, and chains were unpaired.

General study results and limits: Matching results from VDJdb favored anti-spike CD8 responses, leaving private and CD4 specificities undetected.

A word on this clonotype: What it binds is unknown.

Unique molecular identifiers were affixed to single, distinct cDNA molecules. One entry per CDR3 protein, called by TCRdb with MiXCR from the 5' RACE reads. This repertoire shows roughly 70,000 distinct CDR3 sequences, around 20% found once; its top ten account for more than 15%. Germline CDR1 reads SGHRS; CDR2 reads YFSETQ. V was pared by 0 bases and J by 2 bases, with 7 bases between. This CDR3 is built from 14 residues. The chain links TRBV5-1 to TRBJ2-3; TRBD2 is a possible D gene (5 bases). The sequencing used whole blood, collected at baseline. This TCR came from an adult who was a healthcare worker with PCR-confirmed SARS-CoV-2 infection or an uninfected control (not recorded which). The CDR3 nucleotides read TGCGCCAGCAGCTTGGTGAGGGTCACAGATACGCAGTATTTT. This sequence encodes CASSLVRVTDTQYF.